This T cell receptor (beta chain) derives from a study of T-cell reconstitution after alpha-beta-depleted transplantation in children. CDR3 length: 13 residues. Trimming removed 8 bases from V and 9 bases from J; junction bases left unmatched: 9. CDR1 and CDR2 from the germline V gene are SGHTA and FQGTGA. Ten or more counts support this clonotype. Unique molecular identifiers were built into the TCRbeta library. Using its own MiXCR run on the PCR reads, TCRdb lists one record per CDR3 protein. The profile covers a few hundred thousand distinct CDR3 sequences, with 11% appearing a single time and about 20% taken by the ten largest.

The chain combines TRBV7-3 with TRBJ2-3; TRBD2 matches 9 bases. The sequence was collected from a male patient between 2 and 10 years old who had a stem cell transplant for chronic granulomatous disease, so the T cells may come from the graft donor. The source material was peripheral blood, sampled 180 days after TCRalphabeta/CD19-depleted stem cell transplant. CDR3 nucleotide sequence: TGTGCCAGCGCTAGCGGGGACCTAGGCACGCAGTATTTT. It yields the protein CASASGDLGTQYF.